The next 2 T cell receptor beta chains were all read from a single sample in a study of blood T cell repertoires in COVID-19. Libraries were prepared by immunoSEQ multiplex PCR; TCRdb keeps only in-frame clonotypes and omits some of them. This table holds about 470,000 clones, roughly nine tenths found once. Sequenced input: PBMCs or T cells enriched from blood (not recorded which). Receptors were obtained from a woman aged 18-35 years who had recovered from COVID-19.

This chain joins TRBV3-1 (or the pseudogene TRBV3-2) and TRBJ2-7, with a tentative D call TRBD1 (5 bases). This CDR3 is 15 amino acids long. The V end lost 0 bases, the J end lost 3 bases, and 12 bases lay between the germline ends. From germline, CDR1 is LGHDT and CDR2 YNNKEL (reference sequence). CDR3 sequence reads: CASSQDGQSYYEQYF. Here the CDR3 DNA reads TGTGCCAGCAGCCAAGATGGACAAAGTTACTACGAGCAGTACTTC.

This chain connects TRBV6-5 to TRBJ1-1; 8 bases match TRBD1. V trimming: 8 bases; J trimming: 5 bases; junction bases outside the gene matches: 4. The germline V gene has CDR1 MNHEY and CDR2 SVGAGI. The CDR3 totals 12 residues. The CDR3 DNA reads as TGTGCCAGCCACAGGGGGGGGACTGAAGCTTTCTTT. Its protein product is CASHRGGTEAFF.